This T cell receptor beta chain comes out of a study of blood T cell repertoires in COVID-19. The wider study: PBMCs, B-cell-depleted T cells, or T cells were the source of the cDNA or gDNA that made up the material.

As handled by the study authors: Using reference gene primer amplification, nucleated cell counts were estimated. The data were produced by immunoSEQ multiplex PCR, yet TCRdb's version contains in-frame clones alone and is incomplete. V and J calls and clone size follow that table, whereas D and trimming were derived from the DNA. Of 200,000 to 300,000 clones in the sample, roughly 87% were seen once. Per germline, CDR1 SGHTA and CDR2 FQGTGA. This CDR3 spans 16 amino acids. With V trimmed by 4 bases and J by 0 bases, 6 bases remained unmatched. This TCR was sampled from a woman younger than 45 with acute or convalescent COVID-19. Sequencing was carried out using peripheral blood. This chain joins TRBV7-3 and TRBJ2-1; 7 positions match TRBD2. In DNA, the CDR3 is TGTGCCAGCAGCTCCCTTTCGGGAGGCTCCTACAATGAGCAGTTCTTC. This encodes CASSSLSGGSYNEQFF.